The present T cell receptor beta chain was sequenced within a study of T cell responses to AZD1222 COVID-19 vaccine. Clones were read by immunoSEQ multiplex PCR, and TCRdb kept only the in-frame ones, dropping some. The sample shows about 150,000 clones, 90% to 95% of them seen only once. The V end lost 4 bases, the J end lost 2 bases, and 12 bases lay between the germline ends. The CDR3 totals 14 residues. The germline V gene has CDR1 SGHTA and CDR2 FQGNSA. This clone appeared a few times. The sequenced sample was peripheral blood, obtained 28 days after the second AZD1222 dose. The source of this sequence is an adult who received the AZD1222 COVID-19 vaccine. This chain joins TRBV7-2 and TRBJ2-7, with D perhaps matching TRBD2 (5 bases). CDR3 DNA: TGTGCCAGCAGCTCCTGGACTGGTCCCTACGAGCAGTACTTC. Protein product: CASSSWTGPYEQYF.